A single sample gave rise to the 23 T cell receptor beta chains below, sequenced in a study of early T cells in non-severe SARS-CoV-2 infection. TCRdb used MiXCR to reprocess the 5' RACE reads, holding one entry per CDR3 protein. The data hold 70,000 to 95,000 distinct CDR3 sequences, with around 11% observed a single time. The sample was whole blood. All receptors come from an adult who was a healthcare worker with PCR-confirmed SARS-CoV-2 infection or an uninfected control (not recorded which).

This chain connects TRBV4-2 to TRBJ1-2, with no clear D. Trimming removed 4 bases from V and 5 bases from J, with 17 bases in between. This CDR3 spans 15 amino acids. CDR1 is LGHNA and CDR2 is YNFKEQ in the germline V gene. CDR3 sequence reads: CASSRDPRSGYGYTF. CDR3 bases: TGTGCCAGCAGCCGAGATCCCCGGAGCGGGTATGGCTACACCTTC.

This clonotype was detected only a few times. V gene TRBV12-3 or TRBV12-4 combines with J gene TRBJ1-3, with a tentative D call TRBD1 (6 bases). The CDR3 runs 16 residues. V was trimmed by 5 bases and J by 0 bases, leaving 14 bases between them. CDR3 nucleotides: TGTGCCAGCAGTCCTTCGACAGGTATCTCTGGAAACACCATATATTTT. This codes for CASSPSTGISGNTIYF.

The chain employs TRBV12-3 or TRBV12-4 and TRBJ1-2, with 8 bases fitting TRBD1. The CDR3 has 13 amino acids. Trimming removed 1 base from V and 8 bases from J; junction bases left unmatched: 3. CDR3 nucleotides: TGTGCCAGCAGTTTAGGGACAGGGTCCGGCTACACCTTC. The encoded protein is CASSLGTGSGYTF.

The chain is built from TRBV18 and TRBJ2-1; 12 bases fit TRBD1. CDR3 size: 15 residues. With V trimmed by 3 bases and J by 7 bases, 4 bases remained unmatched. The germline V gene has CDR1 KGHSH and CDR2 LQKENI. Here the CDR3 DNA reads TGTGCCAGCTCACCTCTGGGACAGGGGGCGAATGAGCAGTTCTTC. It yields the protein CASSPLGQGANEQFF.

This clonotype was detected ten times or more. The gene calls are TRBV12-3 or TRBV12-4 and TRBJ2-3; a possible D gene is TRBD1 (5 bases). Between the trimmed V and J ends, which lost 4 bases and 2 bases, there was a span of 13 bases. This CDR3 region has 15 residues. The CDR3 DNA reads as TGTGCCAGCAGTTCCCCAGGGCCAGCCACAGATACGCAGTATTTT. Encoded protein: CASSSPGPATDTQYF.

This clonotype was found many times. V usage is TRBV6-1 and J usage is TRBJ2-7, with D possibly being TRBD1 (7 bases). The V end lost 4 bases, the J end lost 3 bases, and 16 bases lay between the germline ends. Germline CDR1 and CDR2: MNHNS and SASEGT. The CDR3 extends over 15 amino acids. This CDR3 reads CASSGEDRTYYEQYF. CDR3 coding DNA: TGTGCCAGCAGTGGGGAGGACAGGACTTACTACGAGCAGTACTTC.

J is TRBJ2-1 and V is TRBV7-6, with D perhaps matching TRBD1 or TRBD2 (6 bases each). This CDR3 contains 16 residues. Germline CDR1 is SGHVS and CDR2 is FNYEAQ. Trimming took 2 bases from V and 5 from J, leaving 16 bases between them. The CDR3 loop reads CASSLRFGGGHNEQFF. Written as DNA, the CDR3 is TGTGCCAGCAGCTTAAGGTTTGGAGGGGGGCACAATGAGCAGTTCTTC.

This clonotype occurred many times. Here the CDR3 reads CASSQERRDRGNTEAFF. The CDR3 coding sequence is TGCGCCAGCAGCCAAGAAAGGCGGGACAGGGGGAATACTGAAGCTTTCTTT. J is TRBJ1-1 and V is TRBV4-1; 11 nucleotides agree with TRBD1. Per the germline V gene, CDR1 is MGHRA and CDR2 is YSYEKL. V was pared by 0 bases and J by 5 bases, with 8 bases of the junction left unmatched. This CDR3 is 17 amino acids long.

This clonotype was found a few times. The chain combines TRBV7-9 with TRBJ2-7, with 13 bases that match TRBD2. Losses at the gene ends were 5 bases for V and 2 bases for J; bases not matched to a gene: 12. Germline V lookup: CDR1 SEHNR, CDR2 FQNEAQ (reference sequence). The CDR3 has 18 residues. CDR3 amino acids: CASSPTSWTSGSPYEQYF. CDR3 nucleotides: TGTGCCAGCAGCCCTACCTCGTGGACTAGCGGGAGCCCCTACGAGCAGTACTTC.

This clonotype appeared many times. The chain is built from TRBV5-6 and TRBJ1-4; maybe TRBD1 (5 bases). From germline, CDR1 is SGHDT and CDR2 YYEEEE. The CDR3 loop spans 17 amino acids. Trimming left V 0 bases short and J 5 bases short, with 17 bases between. The CDR3 spells CASSLGTGGATNEKLFF. CDR3 bases: TGTGCCAGCAGCTTGGGCACCGGTGGGGCCACGAATGAAAAACTGTTTTTT. The whole variable domain, filled in from reference TRBV5-6 and TRBJ1-4, reads DAGVTQSPTHLIKTRGQQVTLRCSPKSGHDTVSWYQQALGQGPQFIFQYYEEEERQRGNFPDRFSGHQFPNYSSELNVNALLLGDSALYLCASSLGTGGATNEKLFFGSGTQLSVL.

Ten or more counts support this clonotype. This sequence joins TRBV18 and TRBJ1-6; TRBD1 matches 8 bases. The CDR3 runs 16 residues. Trimming cost V 6 bases and J 2 bases; bases outside gene matches: 6. The germline gives CDR1 KGHSH, CDR2 LQKENI. CDR3 nucleotide sequence: TGTGCCAGCTCGCCCACAGGGGGGGCCTATAATTCACCCCTCCACTTT. Its translation is CASSPTGGAYNSPLHF.

The chain links TRBV11-2 to TRBJ2-3; D is unclear. Deletions cut 0 bases from V and 1 base from J, with 2 bases between. The germline V gene has CDR1 SGHAT and CDR2 FQNNGV. The CDR3 runs to 13 residues. In DNA, the CDR3 is TGTGCCAGCAGCTTAGAAGGCACAGATACGCAGTATTTT. Protein: CASSLEGTDTQYF.

The chain combines TRBV6-1 with TRBJ2-7; D might be TRBD1 (5 bases). The CDR3 contains 13 residues. V was shortened by 8 bases and J by 6 bases, with 17 bases between the two germline ends. Germline CDR1 and CDR2: MNHNS and SASEGT. DNA for the CDR3: TGTGCCAGCCAGGGCCCCGGGCCCAGCGAGCAGTACTTC. It translates to CASQGPGPSEQYF.

A few counts support this clonotype. The V call is TRBV4-2, the J call TRBJ1-5; 7 nucleotides match TRBD1. This CDR3 has 14 residues. Germline V gene lookup returns CDR1 LGHNA and CDR2 YNFKEQ. V dropped 3 bases and J dropped 10; count of bases not matched to a gene: 9. CDR3 in DNA: TGTGCCAGCAGCCATGGAGAGGGGGCTCTCCCCCAGCATTTT. Residues: CASSHGEGALPQHF.

J is TRBJ1-2 and V is TRBV14; D possibly corresponds to TRBD1 (6 bases). V lost 1 base and J lost 4, with 19 bases in between. Germline-derived CDR1 and CDR2 are SGHDN and FVKESK. The CDR3 loop spans 17 amino acids. The CDR3 reads CASSQGPRGGPGYGYTF. The CDR3 DNA reads TGTGCCAGCAGCCAAGGACCTAGAGGGGGGCCGGGCTATGGCTACACCTTC.

The CDR3 coding sequence is TGCGCCAGCAGCCAACAGGTCAACCAAGAGACCCAGTACTTC. Amino acids: CASSQQVNQETQYF. The gene calls are TRBV4-1 and TRBJ2-5; D is unresolved. Per the germline V gene, CDR1 is MGHRA and CDR2 is YSYEKL. Trimming removed 2 bases from V and 0 bases from J, with 7 bases in between. This CDR3 has 14 amino acids.

At least ten counts were recorded for this clonotype. V and J are TRBV4-1 and TRBJ1-2; D gene ambiguous. CDR1 and CDR2 (germline): MGHRA, YSYEKL. This CDR3 is 15 amino acids long. V lost 2 bases, J lost 8 bases, and 18 bases lay in between. The CDR3 reads CASSQSGAATGGYTF. CDR3 nucleotides: TGCGCCAGCAGCCAATCCGGTGCGGCCACTGGGGGCTACACCTTC.

At least ten counts were recorded for this clonotype. The chain recombines TRBV6-5 with TRBJ1-2; D remains unclear. Germline assignment: CDR1 MNHEY and CDR2 SVGAGI. This CDR3 region has 14 residues. V was cut by 5 bases and J by 3 bases, with 13 bases left in between. The CDR3 DNA reads TGTGCCAGCAGTCGGATTTCACGCGACTATGGCTACACCTTC. It specifies CASSRISRDYGYTF.

This clonotype was observed many times. CDR3 sequence: CSARSWRAYNEQFF. The CDR3 nucleotides are TGCAGTGCTAGAAGTTGGAGGGCCTACAATGAGCAGTTCTTC. The chain has TRBV20-1 and TRBJ2-1, with D perhaps TRBD2 (6 bases). Per the germline V gene, CDR1 is DFQATT and CDR2 is SNEGSKA (reference sequence). The CDR3 covers 14 residues. Trimming took 2 bases from V and 2 from J, leaving 10 bases between them.

The chain has TRBV7-9 and TRBJ2-7; D call uncertain. Trimming took 3 bases from V and 5 from J, leaving 5 bases between them. This CDR3 is 11 amino acids long. CDR1 is SEHNR, CDR2 FQNEAQ, per germline (reference sequence). The CDR3 region is CASSFFDEQYF. In DNA, the CDR3 is TGTGCCAGCAGCTTTTTTGACGAGCAGTACTTC.

This clonotype was counted many times. The chain has TRBV7-6 and TRBJ2-2; no clear D gene. The V gene's germline CDR1 is SGHVS and CDR2 FNYEAQ. This CDR3 is built from 16 residues. With 5 bases removed from V and 1 base from J, the gap between germline ends came to 14 bases. The CDR3 sequence: CASSVVFTRNTGELFF. Written as DNA, the CDR3 is TGTGCCAGCAGCGTAGTCTTTACAAGGAACACCGGGGAGCTGTTTTTT.

This clonotype was seen more than once but under ten times. The J gene is TRBJ1-1, the V gene TRBV12-3 or TRBV12-4; D unresolved. The germline V and J ends were trimmed by 2 bases and 1 base, with 8 bases remaining between them. CDR3 length: 14 residues. DNA for the CDR3: TGTGCCAGCAGTTTAACGGCGGGGAACACTGAAGCTTTCTTT. Amino acids: CASSLTAGNTEAFF.

This clonotype was found a few times. This chain joins TRBV7-9 and TRBJ2-3; D remains ambiguous. Trimming pared 5 bases from V and 5 bases from J, leaving 17 bases between. CDR3 length: 15 amino acids. CDR1 SEHNR and CDR2 FQNEAQ come from the germline V gene (reference sequence). This CDR3 is CASSPVGLGIDTQYF. The CDR3 nucleotides read TGTGCCAGCAGCCCAGTGGGCCTAGGCATAGATACGCAGTATTTT.